Listed below are T cell receptor beta chains from one sample, sequenced in a study of tumor-infiltrating lymphocytes in primary liver carcinoma. TCRdb reprocessed the multiplex PCR reads via MiXCR and lists one record per CDR3 protein. The sample lists about 350,000 distinct CDR3 sequences; about 61% were seen once. Sequences were obtained from peripheral blood. These receptors all stem from a man aged 35-49 years with primary liver carcinoma and hepatitis B virus infection. The CDR3 runs from the conserved cysteine through the conserved F or W. A D gene is named only where the DNA matches it firmly. The size of a clone is reported for some rows only, either as once, few or many, or as a class for expanded clones.

V	J	size	D	DNA	CDR3
TRBV29-1	TRBJ2-7	.	TRBD2	TGCAGCGTTGAGTCCGGGAGGGAAGAGGGACAGTACTTC	CSVESGREEGQYF
TRBV24-1	TRBJ2-5	once	TRBD1	TGTGTCACCAGTGATTTAACCGGGACAGGGAAAGAGACCCAGTACTTC	CVTSDLTGTGKETQYF
TRBV5-4	TRBJ2-7	few	TRBD1	TGTGCCAGCAGCTCCAGGACAGGGGTCTCGGGGGAGCAGTACTTC	CASSSRTGVSGEQYF
TRBV6-2/TRBV6-3	TRBJ1-6	few	.	TGTGCCAGCAGCCCCGGGTTCGGCTCCTATAATTCACCCCTCCACTTT	CASSPGFGSYNSPLHF
TRBV12-3/TRBV12-4	TRBJ2-7	once	TRBD2	TGTGCCAGCAGGACTAGCGGATCCTACGAACGGTACTTC	CASRTSGSYERYF
TRBV11-2	TRBJ1-5	.	.	TGTGACAGCAGCTTCGCAGGGAATCAGCCCCATCATTTT	CDSSFAGNQPHHF
TRBV10-1	TRBJ2-1	few	.	TGCGCCAGCTCAACGGGGGCAGGGGCCGGGGCCAATGAGCAGTTCTTC	CASSTGAGAGANEQFF
TRBV6-1	TRBJ2-7	.	TRBD2	TGTGCCAGCAGTGAACTCCGGACTAGCGGGGCTCAGTACTTC	CASSELRTSGAQYF
TRBV11-2	TRBJ2-3	.	TRBD2	TGTGCCAGCAGCCTGAGCGGGATTGATATGCAGTATTTC	CASSLSGIDMQYF
TRBV12-3/TRBV12-4	TRBJ2-7	many	TRBD2	TGTGCCAGCAGAAAAGGGACTAGCGGTTCCTACGAGCAGTACTTC	CASRKGTSGSYEQYF
TRBV11-2	TRBJ2-7	many	TRBD2	TGTGCCAGCAGCTTAGCGGGACTAGCGGTTAGCTCCTACGAGCAGTACTTC	CASSLAGLAVSSYEQYF
TRBV5-1	TRBJ2-2	.	.	TGCGCCAGCAGCTTGGGGACCAGCGCGACTGGGGAGCTGTTTTTT	CASSLGTSATGELFF
TRBV10-3	TRBJ1-3	.	.	TGTGCCATCAGAGAACGGGAGTCGGTCTCTGGAAACACCATATATTTT	CAIRERESVSGNTIYF
TRBV4-1	TRBJ2-5	.	TRBD2	TGCGCCAGCAGCCACAAACGAGGGACTAGCGGTCCTGACCTAAGGCAAGAGACCCAGCACTTC	CASSHKRGTSGPDLRQETQHF
TRBV4-1	TRBJ2-2	many	.	TGCGCCAGCAGCCAAGCCCTCTATATGTCCGGGGAGCTGTTTTTT	CASSQALYMSGELFF
TRBV11-2	TRBJ1-1	many	.	TGTGCCAGCAGCGCCCAGATCGTAAACACTGAAGCTTTCTTT	CASSAQIVNTEAFF
TRBV12-3/TRBV12-4	TRBJ2-2	.	.	TGTGCCAGCAGTTTAGCGCAAGGGACGAACACCGGGGAGCTGTTTTTT	CASSLAQGTNTGELFF
TRBV11-1	TRBJ2-1	.	TRBD2	TGTGCTAGCAGCGCTAGCGGGAATCACAAAGAGCAGTTCTTC	CASSASGNHKEQFF
TRBV5-4	TRBJ2-3	once	TRBD1	TGTGCCAGCAGCCCACGTTTGTCAGGGGGCCGTTGGATGGATACGCAGTATTTT	CASSPRLSGGRWMDTQYF
TRBV6-1	TRBJ2-2	.	.	TGTGCCAGCAGTTTTCTGACTAACACCGGGGAGCTGTTTTTT	CASSFLTNTGELFF
TRBV10-3	TRBJ2-1	.	TRBD2	TGTGCCATCAGTGAGCGGACTAGCGGGGATAATGAGTGGTTCTTC	CAISERTSGDNEWFF
TRBV11-2	TRBJ2-1	.	TRBD1	TGTGCCAACAGCGCACGGACAGGGATGCCCGTCGAGCAGTTTTTC	CANSARTGMPVEQFF
TRBV5-1	TRBJ1-6	.	.	TGCGCCAGTCGGGGAGGACGGGGCGATTCACCCCTCCACTTT	CASRGGRGDSPLHF
TRBV7-8	TRBJ2-5	.	.	TGTGCCAGCAGCTTAGGGCTTCGGGAGACCCAGTACTTC	CASSLGLRETQYF
TRBV11-2	TRBJ1-2	many	.	TGTGCCAGCAGCCCGGATAGTACCTATGGCTACACCTTC	CASSPDSTYGYTF
TRBV12-3/TRBV12-4	TRBJ2-1	few	TRBD2	TGTGCCAGCAGTGCCGTAGCGGGAGTAGACAATGAGCAGTTCTTC	CASSAVAGVDNEQFF
TRBV5-6	TRBJ2-5	.	.	TGTGCCAACAGCCGGGACTTCCAAGAGACCCAGTACTTC	CANSRDFQETQYF
TRBV11-2	TRBJ2-5	.	.	TGTGACAGCAGCTTACGCCCCGGGCAGGGCGAAGAGACCCAGTATTTC	CDSSLRPGQGEETQYF
TRBV4-1	TRBJ1-1	many	.	TGCGCCAGCAGCCATTTGAGACCGGATCGCAACACTGAAGCTTTCTTT	CASSHLRPDRNTEAFF
TRBV12-3/TRBV12-4	TRBJ2-1	many	TRBD1	TGTGCCAGCACCTCCGTACAGGGGGTGCTAGAGTTCCATAATGAGCAGTTCTTC	CASTSVQGVLEFHNEQFF
TRBV10-3	TRBJ1-5	.	.	TGTGCCATCAGTGAGCCGGTTGGCTCGCTAGTCCATCAGCCCCAGCATTTT	CAISEPVGSLVHQPQHF
TRBV11-3	TRBJ2-1	.	.	TGTGCCAACAGCCCGTCGGTTCAGCGCCGGCAGTTCTTC	CANSPSVQRRQFF
TRBV6-5	TRBJ1-2	many	.	TGTGCCAGCAGCTGGGGAGGAAACTATGGCTACACCTTC	CASSWGGNYGYTF
TRBV2	TRBJ2-5	.	.	TGTGCCAGCAAGGGGGGCCCAGAGACCCAGTACTTC	CASKGGPETQYF
TRBV12-3/TRBV12-4	TRBJ2-4	once	TRBD1	TGTGCCAGCAGGCCCGGGGGACAGGTAGACATTCGGTACTTC	CASRPGGQVDIRYF
TRBV4-1	TRBJ2-3	many	.	TGCGCCAGCAGCCAAGGGGGGAAGGGGACAGATACGCAGTATTTT	CASSQGGKGTDTQYF
TRBV10-3	TRBJ1-1	.	.	TGTGCCATCAAGTCCTGGGTCATGAACACTGAAGCTTTCTTT	CAIKSWVMNTEAFF
TRBV11-1	TRBJ2-1	.	.	TGTGTCAGCAGCTTATTTGGACGGGGCTACAATGAGCAGTTCTTC	CVSSLFGRGYNEQFF
TRBV11-2	TRBJ2-3	.	.	TGTGCCAGCACGCAACAGCGTCCTAGCACAGCTACGCAGTATTTT	CASTQQRPSTATQYF
TRBV4-1	TRBJ2-7	.	.	TGCGCCAGCAGCCAGGGTAGCGTGGTCGTTTACGAGCAGTACTTC	CASSQGSVVVYEQYF
TRBV5-1	TRBJ1-4	once	.	TGCGCCAGCAGCTTGGAGGGCGGCGGTATGCGAAAACTGTTTTTT	CASSLEGGGMRKLFF
TRBV5-1	TRBJ1-5	once	.	TGCGCCAGCAGCTTGGAAGGTTGGGGCAATCAGCCCCAGCATTTT	CASSLEGWGNQPQHF
TRBV11-2	TRBJ2-5	.	TRBD2	TGTGCCGGCAGCATAGGCTCAATGGGACTAGTACAGCAAGAGACCCAGTACTTC	CAGSIGSMGLVQQETQYF
TRBV10-3	TRBJ2-5	many	TRBD2	TGTGCCATCAGTGGTGGGAGGGCGGAGACCCAGTACTTC	CAISGGRAETQYF
TRBV20-1	TRBJ2-7	.	.	TGCAGTGCTAGAGATGACAGGTTGTACTTC	CSARDDRLYF
TRBV11-2	TRBJ2-3	few	TRBD2	TGTGTCAGTAGCTTACTGGCTAGCGGGGTGGCAGATACGCAGTATTTT	CVSSLLASGVADTQYF
TRBV6-1	TRBJ1-1	many	TRBD1	TGTGCCAGCAGCGCAAGACAGGGGAACACTGAAGCTTTCTTT	CASSARQGNTEAFF
TRBV11-2	TRBJ1-2	many	TRBD1	TGTGCCAGCAGCTTAACATCGCGGCGCGACAGGGGGACGGGTGGCTACACCTTC	CASSLTSRRDRGTGGYTF
TRBV10-3	TRBJ2-3	.	.	TGTGCCATCACTTATGAGGGTACGGAGGAGTATTTT	CAITYEGTEEYF
TRBV6-2/TRBV6-3	TRBJ2-5	.	TRBD2	TGTGCCAGCGGTCCCGGGACTAGCCGAGAGACCCAGTACTTC	CASGPGTSRETQYF
TRBV11-2	TRBJ2-2	.	.	TGTGCCAGCAGCTCCCCCCTCAGGGGGGCCCGGGAGCTGTTTTTC	CASSSPLRGARELFF
TRBV29-1	TRBJ2-7	.	.	TGCAGCGTTGCTGAGAATAGGCAAAACCCCTACGAGCAGTACTTC	CSVAENRQNPYEQYF
TRBV11-2	TRBJ2-7	.	TRBD2	TGTGTCAGCAGCTCGGCTCTAGCGGGAGTTCAGGGCCAGCAGTACTTC	CVSSSALAGVQGQQYF
TRBV6-6	TRBJ2-2	many	.	TGTGCCAGCAGTTCCGGCCCGAACACCGGGGAGCTGTTTTTT	CASSSGPNTGELFF
TRBV6-1	TRBJ2-7	many	.	TGTGCCAGCAGGAGGCCAGGGCGCACCTACGAGCAGTACTTC	CASRRPGRTYEQYF
TRBV11-2	TRBJ2-7	.	.	TGTGCCAGCAGCTTAGTGGCCTCTACCTGCGGGCAGTACTTC	CASSLVASTCGQYF
TRBV12-3/TRBV12-4	TRBJ2-7	.	.	TGTGCCAGCCGTTCGGAGGGGGCTTACGAGCAGTACTTC	CASRSEGAYEQYF